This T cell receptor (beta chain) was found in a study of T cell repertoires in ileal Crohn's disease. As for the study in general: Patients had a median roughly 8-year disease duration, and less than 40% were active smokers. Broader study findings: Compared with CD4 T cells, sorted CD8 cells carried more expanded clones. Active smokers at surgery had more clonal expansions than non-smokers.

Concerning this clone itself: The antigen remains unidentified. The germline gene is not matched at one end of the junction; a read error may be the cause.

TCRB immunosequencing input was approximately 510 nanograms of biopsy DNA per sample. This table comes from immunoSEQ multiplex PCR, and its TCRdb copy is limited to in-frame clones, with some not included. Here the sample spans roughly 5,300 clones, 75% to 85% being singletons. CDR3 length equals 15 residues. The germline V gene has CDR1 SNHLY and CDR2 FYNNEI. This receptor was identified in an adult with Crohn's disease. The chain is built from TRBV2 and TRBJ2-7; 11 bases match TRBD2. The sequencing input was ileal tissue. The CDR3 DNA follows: TGTGCCAGCAGTGCGATTAGCGGGGGGGCCTACAAGCAGTACTTC. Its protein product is CASSAISGGAYKQYF.